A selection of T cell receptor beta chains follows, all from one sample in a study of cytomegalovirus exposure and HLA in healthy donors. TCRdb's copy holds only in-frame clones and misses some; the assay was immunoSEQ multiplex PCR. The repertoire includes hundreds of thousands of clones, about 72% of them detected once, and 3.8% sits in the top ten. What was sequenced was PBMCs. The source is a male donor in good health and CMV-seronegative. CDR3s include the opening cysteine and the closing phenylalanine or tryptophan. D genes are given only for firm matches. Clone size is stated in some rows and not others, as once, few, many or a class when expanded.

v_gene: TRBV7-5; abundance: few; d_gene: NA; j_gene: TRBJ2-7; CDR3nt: TGTGCCAGAAGCTGGGACCTGACTAGCGACTACGAGCAGTACTTC; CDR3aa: CARSWDLTSDYEQYF
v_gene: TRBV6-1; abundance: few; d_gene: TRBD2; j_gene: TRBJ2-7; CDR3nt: TGTGCCAGCAGCGGACTAGCAGCCTACGAGCAGTACTTC; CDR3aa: CASSGLAAYEQYF
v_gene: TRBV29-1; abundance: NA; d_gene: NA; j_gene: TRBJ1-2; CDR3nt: TGCAGCGTTCGGGAAACAGTCTATGGCTACACCTTC; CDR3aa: CSVRETVYGYTF
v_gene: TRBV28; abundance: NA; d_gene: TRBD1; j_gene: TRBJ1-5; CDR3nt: TGTGCCAGCAGATGGGACAGTCATCAGCCCCAGCATTTT; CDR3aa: CASRWDSHQPQHF
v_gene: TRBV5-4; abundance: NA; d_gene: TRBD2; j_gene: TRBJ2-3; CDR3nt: TGTGCCAGCAGCTTGGTGGGACGGACTAGCGGGCCTAGCACAGATACGCAGTATTTT; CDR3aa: CASSLVGRTSGPSTDTQYF
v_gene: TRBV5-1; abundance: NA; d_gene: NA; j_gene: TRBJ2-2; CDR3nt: TGCGCCAGCAGCCGGACTGGAATAATGAACACCGGGGAGCTGTTTTTT; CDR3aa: CASSRTGIMNTGELFF
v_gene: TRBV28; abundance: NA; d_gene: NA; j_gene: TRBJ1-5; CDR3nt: TGTGCCAGCAGCCTCAGGGACTACTATAGCAATCAGCCCCAGCATTTT; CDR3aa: CASSLRDYYSNQPQHF
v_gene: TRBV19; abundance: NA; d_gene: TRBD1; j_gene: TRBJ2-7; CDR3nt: TGTGCCAGTAGTATGACCGGGACAGGAGACTACGAGCAGTACTTC; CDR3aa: CASSMTGTGDYEQYF
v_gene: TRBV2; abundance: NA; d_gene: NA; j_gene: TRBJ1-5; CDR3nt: TGTGCCAGCAAGCTGTCGGGGGGTCAGCCCCAGCATTTT; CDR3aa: CASKLSGGQPQHF
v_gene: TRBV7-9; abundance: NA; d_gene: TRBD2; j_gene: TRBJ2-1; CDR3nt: TGTGCCACCAGCAGGCCGGGAGGGATATTCAATGAGCAGTTCTTC; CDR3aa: CATSRPGGIFNEQFF
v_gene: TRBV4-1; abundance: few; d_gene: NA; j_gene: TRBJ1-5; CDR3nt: TGCGCCAGCAGCCTCAACCTGGAGAGCAATCAGCCCCAGCATTTT; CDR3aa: CASSLNLESNQPQHF
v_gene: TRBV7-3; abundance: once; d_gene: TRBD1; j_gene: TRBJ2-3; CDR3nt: TGTGCCAGCAGCTCGCTTCCGGGACAGGGGGCGCGAGGAGATACGCAGTATTTT; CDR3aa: CASSSLPGQGARGDTQYF
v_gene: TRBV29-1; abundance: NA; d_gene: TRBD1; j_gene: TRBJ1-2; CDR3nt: TGCAGCGTTGCCCTGTCAGGGGGTTGGTACACCTTC; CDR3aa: CSVALSGGWYTF
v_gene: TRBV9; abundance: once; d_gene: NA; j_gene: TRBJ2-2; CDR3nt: TGTGCCAGCAGCGTAGGTGGCATCCTGACCGGGGAGCTGTTTTTT; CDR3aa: CASSVGGILTGELFF
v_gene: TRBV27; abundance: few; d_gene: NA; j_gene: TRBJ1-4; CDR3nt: TGTGCCAGCAGTCCGATCAGGGTAATAAAGGAAAAACTGTTTTTT; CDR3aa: CASSPIRVIKEKLFF
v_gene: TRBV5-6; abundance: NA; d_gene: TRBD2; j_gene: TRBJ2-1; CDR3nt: TGTGCCAGCAGCCAACCGGATTCCGGGACTAGCGGACCTACTGACGAGCAGTTCTTC; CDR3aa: CASSQPDSGTSGPTDEQFF
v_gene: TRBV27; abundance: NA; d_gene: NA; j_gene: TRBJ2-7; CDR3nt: TGTGCCAGCAGTATGGGGGACATAGAAAACTACGAGCAGTACTTC; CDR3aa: CASSMGDIENYEQYF
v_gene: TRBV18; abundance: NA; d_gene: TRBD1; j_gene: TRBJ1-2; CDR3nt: TGTGCCAGCTCACCACAAAGACCCGGGACAGGGGATGGCTACACCTTC; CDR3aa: CASSPQRPGTGDGYTF
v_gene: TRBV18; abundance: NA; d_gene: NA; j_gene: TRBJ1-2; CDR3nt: TGTGCCAGCTCACAGGGACGGGACTTTGACTACACCTTC; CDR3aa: CASSQGRDFDYTF
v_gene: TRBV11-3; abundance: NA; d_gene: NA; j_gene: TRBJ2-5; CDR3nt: TGTGCCAGCAGCTCTTTGAGCGGCTATATAAACTTC; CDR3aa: CASSSLSGYINF
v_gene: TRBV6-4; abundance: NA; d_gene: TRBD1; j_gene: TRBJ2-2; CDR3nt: TGTGCCAGCAGGGGACAGGGTTCGACCGGGGAGCTGTTTTTT; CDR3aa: CASRGQGSTGELFF
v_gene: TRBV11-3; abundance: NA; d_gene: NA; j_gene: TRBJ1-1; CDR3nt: TGTGCCAGCAGCTTCTCTCCGAACACTGAAGCTTTCTTT; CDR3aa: CASSFSPNTEAFF
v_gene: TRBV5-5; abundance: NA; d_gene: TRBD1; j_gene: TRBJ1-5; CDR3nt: TGTGCCAGCAACTTTGGGACAGGGGGACAGCCCCAGCATTTT; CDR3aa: CASNFGTGGQPQHF
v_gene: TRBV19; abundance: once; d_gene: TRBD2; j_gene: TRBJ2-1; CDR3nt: TGTGCCAGTAGAGTAGGACTAGCGGGGGGGGTTTACAATGAGCAGTTCTTC; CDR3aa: CASRVGLAGGVYNEQFF
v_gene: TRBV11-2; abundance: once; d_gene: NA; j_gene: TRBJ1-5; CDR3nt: TGTGCCAGCAGCAAGGGGGGGGGATCGCGTCAGCCCCAGCATTTT; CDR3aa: CASSKGGGSRQPQHF
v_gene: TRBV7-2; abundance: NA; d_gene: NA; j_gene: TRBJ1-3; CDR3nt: TGTGCCAGCAGCCTCAGATGGGGCTTTGGGGCCGCCTCTGGAAACACCATATATTTT; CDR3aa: CASSLRWGFGAASGNTIYF
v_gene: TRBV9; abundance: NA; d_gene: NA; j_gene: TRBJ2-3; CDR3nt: TGTGCCAGCAGCCCCTCGGTTGGAGATACGCAGTATTTT; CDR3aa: CASSPSVGDTQYF
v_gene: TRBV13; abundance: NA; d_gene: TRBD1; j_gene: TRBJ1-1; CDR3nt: TGTGCCAGCAGTTCCGGGACAGGGATGCGGAACACTGAAGCTTTCTTT; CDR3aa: CASSSGTGMRNTEAFF
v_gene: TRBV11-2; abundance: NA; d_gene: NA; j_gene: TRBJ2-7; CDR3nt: TGTGCCAGCAGCCTGAGTCCAAAATCCTACGAGCAGTACTTC; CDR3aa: CASSLSPKSYEQYF
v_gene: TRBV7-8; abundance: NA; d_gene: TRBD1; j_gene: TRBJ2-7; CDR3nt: TGTGCCAGCAGCATAACAGGGGTGAAGGAGCAGTACTTC; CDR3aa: CASSITGVKEQYF
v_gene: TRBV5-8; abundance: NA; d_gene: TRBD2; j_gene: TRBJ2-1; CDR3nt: TGTGCCAGCAGCTCGGGGGGGAGGCGCAATGAGCAGTTCTTC; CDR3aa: CASSSGGRRNEQFF
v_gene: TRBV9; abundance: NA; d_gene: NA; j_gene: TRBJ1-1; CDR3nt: TGTGCCAGCAGCCCCTCCCCCAGGGAGAACACTGAAGCTTTCTTT; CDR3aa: CASSPSPRENTEAFF
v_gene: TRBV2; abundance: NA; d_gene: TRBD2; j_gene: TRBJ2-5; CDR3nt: TGTGCCACGCCAGGAGCGGGGGATGGGGAGACCCAGTACTTC; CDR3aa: CATPGAGDGETQYF
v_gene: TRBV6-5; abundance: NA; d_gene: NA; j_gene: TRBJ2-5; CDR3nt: TGTGCCAGCGAAAGCGGACCCCCCCAAGAGACCCAGTACTTC; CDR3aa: CASESGPPQETQYF
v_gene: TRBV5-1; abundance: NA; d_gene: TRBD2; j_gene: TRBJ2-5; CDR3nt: TGCGCCAGCAGCTTGGCTAGCGGGAGACAAGAGACCCAGTACTTC; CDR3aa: CASSLASGRQETQYF
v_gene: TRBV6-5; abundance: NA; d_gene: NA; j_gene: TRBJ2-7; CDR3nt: TGTGCCAGCAGTTCCCTCCACGAGCAGTACTTC; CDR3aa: CASSSLHEQYF
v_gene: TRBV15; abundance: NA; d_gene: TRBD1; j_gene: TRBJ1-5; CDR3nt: TGTGCCACCAGTAAACGGGACAGTTATCAGCCCCAGCATTTT; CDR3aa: CATSKRDSYQPQHF
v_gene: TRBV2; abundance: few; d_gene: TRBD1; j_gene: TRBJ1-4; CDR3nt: TGTGCCAGCAAGGACAGGGGAACTAATGAAAAACTGTTTTTT; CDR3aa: CASKDRGTNEKLFF
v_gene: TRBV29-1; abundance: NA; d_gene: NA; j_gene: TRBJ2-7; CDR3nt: TGCAGCGTTGAGACCACAGGGACCGAGCAGTACTTC; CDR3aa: CSVETTGTEQYF
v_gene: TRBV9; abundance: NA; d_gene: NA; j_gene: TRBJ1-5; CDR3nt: TGTGCCAGCAGCAGACGGGTCGGGGACAATCAGCCCCAGCATTTT; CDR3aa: CASSRRVGDNQPQHF
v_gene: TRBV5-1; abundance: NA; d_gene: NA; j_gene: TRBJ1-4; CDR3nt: TGCGCCAGCAGCTGGAGCGGAGGGGAGGGAACTAATGAAAAACTGTTTTTT; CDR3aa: CASSWSGGEGTNEKLFF
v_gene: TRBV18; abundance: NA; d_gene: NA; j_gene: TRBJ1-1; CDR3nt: TGTGACAGCTCCGACGACCGGGGGGGCACTGAAGCTTTCTTT; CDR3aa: CDSSDDRGGTEAFF
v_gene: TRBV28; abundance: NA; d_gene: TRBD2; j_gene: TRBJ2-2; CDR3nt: TGTGCCAGCAGTTCTAGCGGGCGCGGGGAGCTGTTTTTT; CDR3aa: CASSSSGRGELFF
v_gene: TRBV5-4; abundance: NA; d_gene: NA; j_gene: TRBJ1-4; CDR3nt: TGTGCCAGCAGCCTGGGCCCTGCACTTACAGCAACTAATGAAAAACTGTTTTTT; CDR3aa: CASSLGPALTATNEKLFF
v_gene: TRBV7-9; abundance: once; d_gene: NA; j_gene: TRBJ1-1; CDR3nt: TGTTCCAGCAGCTTTGGGGGGACTGAAGCTTTCTTT; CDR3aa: CSSSFGGTEAFF
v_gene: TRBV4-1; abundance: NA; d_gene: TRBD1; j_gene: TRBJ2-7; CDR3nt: TGCGCCAGCAGCCACCCAGGACAGGGCGGCGAGCAGTACTTC; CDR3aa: CASSHPGQGGEQYF
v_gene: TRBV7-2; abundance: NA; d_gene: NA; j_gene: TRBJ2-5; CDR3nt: TGTGCCAGCAGGGGGGGACCTAGCCAAGAGACCCAGTACTTC; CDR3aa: CASRGGPSQETQYF
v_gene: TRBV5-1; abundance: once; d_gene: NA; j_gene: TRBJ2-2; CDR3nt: TGCGCCAGCAGCCAATCGACTGGGAACACCGGGGAGCTGTTTTTT; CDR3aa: CASSQSTGNTGELFF
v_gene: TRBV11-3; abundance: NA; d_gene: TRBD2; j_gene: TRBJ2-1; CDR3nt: TGTGCCAGCAGCTTCTCCGGGACTAGCGGCTCCTACAATGAGCAGTTCTTC; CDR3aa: CASSFSGTSGSYNEQFF
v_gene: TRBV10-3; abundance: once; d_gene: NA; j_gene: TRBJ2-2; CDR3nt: TGTGCCATCAGTGGGGCGGGGAACACCGGGGAGCTGTTTTTT; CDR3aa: CAISGAGNTGELFF
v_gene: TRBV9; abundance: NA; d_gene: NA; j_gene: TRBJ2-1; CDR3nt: TGTGCCAGCAGCGTAGGCAGTGCGCAGTTCTTC; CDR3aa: CASSVGSAQFF
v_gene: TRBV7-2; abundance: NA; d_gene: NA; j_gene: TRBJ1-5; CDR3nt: TGTGCCAGCAGCTTAGTAGTACTATCTGGGGGCGGTCAGCCCCAGCATTTT; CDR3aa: CASSLVVLSGGGQPQHF
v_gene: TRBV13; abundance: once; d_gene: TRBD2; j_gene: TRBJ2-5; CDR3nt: TGTGCCAGCAGCTTCCGGACTAGCGGGAGGGAAGAGACCCAGTACTTC; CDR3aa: CASSFRTSGREETQYF
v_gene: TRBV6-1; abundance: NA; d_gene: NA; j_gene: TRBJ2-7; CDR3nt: TGTGCCAGCAGTTCCGTTCGACTCCGCGAGCAGTACTTC; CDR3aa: CASSSVRLREQYF